The subject of this entry is one TCR beta chain. The antigen remains unidentified. These data originate in a study of cytomegalovirus exposure and HLA in healthy donors. The CDR3 runs 13 residues. The V and J ends lost 5 bases and 7 bases, in that order; junction bases with no gene match: 9. Germline CDR1 is SQVTM and CDR2 is ANQGSEA. Study-level points and caveats: As confirmed in vitro, a few CMV-associated chains were specific for CMV antigens. Per a later analysis, about 18,000 TCR beta sequences showed association with HLA alleles at 0.05 false discovery rate.

This PCR relied on a set of 60 Vbeta primers and 13 Jbeta primers. TCRdb's copy holds only in-frame clones and misses some; the assay was immunoSEQ multiplex PCR. The table shows a few hundred thousand clones, with roughly 84% occurring only once. The V and J genes are TRBV29-1 and TRBJ1-2, with 8 bases identical to TRBD1. This TCR derives from a girl aged 5 to 17 in good health and CMV-seronegative. Material for sequencing was PBMCs. The CDR3 sequence: CSVRLPGGSGYTF. Written as DNA, the CDR3 is TGCAGCGTTCGTCTCCCAGGGGGCTCTGGCTACACCTTC.